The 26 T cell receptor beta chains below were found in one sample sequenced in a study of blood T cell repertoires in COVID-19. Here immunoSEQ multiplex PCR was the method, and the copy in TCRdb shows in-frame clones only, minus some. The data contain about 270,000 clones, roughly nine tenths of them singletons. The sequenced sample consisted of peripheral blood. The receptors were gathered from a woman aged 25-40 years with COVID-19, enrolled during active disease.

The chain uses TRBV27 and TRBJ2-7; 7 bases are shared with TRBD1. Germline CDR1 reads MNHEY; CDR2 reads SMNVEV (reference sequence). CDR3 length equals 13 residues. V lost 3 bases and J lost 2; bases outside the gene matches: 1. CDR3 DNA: TGTGCCAGCAGTTTGACAGGGCCCTACGAGCAGTACTTC. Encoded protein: CASSLTGPYEQYF.

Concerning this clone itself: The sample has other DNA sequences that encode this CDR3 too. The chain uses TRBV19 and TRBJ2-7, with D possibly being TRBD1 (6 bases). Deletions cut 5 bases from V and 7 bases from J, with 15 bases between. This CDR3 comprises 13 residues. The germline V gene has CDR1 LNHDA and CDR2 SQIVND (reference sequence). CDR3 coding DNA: TGTGCCAGTAGTCTACAGGGTTCGGGGGAGCAGTACTTC. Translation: CASSLQGSGEQYF.

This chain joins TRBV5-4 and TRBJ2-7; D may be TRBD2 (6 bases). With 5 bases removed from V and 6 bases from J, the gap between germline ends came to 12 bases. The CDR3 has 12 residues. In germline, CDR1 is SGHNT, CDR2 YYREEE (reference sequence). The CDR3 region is CASRTGGVEQYF. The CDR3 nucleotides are TGTGCCAGCAGAACGGGCGGGGTCGAGCAGTACTTC.

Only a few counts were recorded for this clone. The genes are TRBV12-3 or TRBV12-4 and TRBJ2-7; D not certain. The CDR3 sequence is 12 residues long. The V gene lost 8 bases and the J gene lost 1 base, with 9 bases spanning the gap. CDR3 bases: TGTGCCAGCCGTAGAGGATCCTACGAGCAGTACTTC. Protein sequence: CASRRGSYEQYF.

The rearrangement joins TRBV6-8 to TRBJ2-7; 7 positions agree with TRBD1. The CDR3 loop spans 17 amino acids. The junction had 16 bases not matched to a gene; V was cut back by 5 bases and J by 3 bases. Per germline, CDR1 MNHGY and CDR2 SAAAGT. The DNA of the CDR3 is TGTGCCAGCAGTGAGGGTCAGGGGGAGAACCGAGACTACGAGCAGTACTTC. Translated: CASSEGQGENRDYEQYF.

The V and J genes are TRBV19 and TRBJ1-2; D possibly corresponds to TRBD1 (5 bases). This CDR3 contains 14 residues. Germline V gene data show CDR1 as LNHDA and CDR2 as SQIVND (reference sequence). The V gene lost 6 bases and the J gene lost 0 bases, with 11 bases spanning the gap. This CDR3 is CASRRTSANYGYTF. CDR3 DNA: TGTGCCAGTAGACGGACAAGCGCTAACTATGGCTACACCTTC.

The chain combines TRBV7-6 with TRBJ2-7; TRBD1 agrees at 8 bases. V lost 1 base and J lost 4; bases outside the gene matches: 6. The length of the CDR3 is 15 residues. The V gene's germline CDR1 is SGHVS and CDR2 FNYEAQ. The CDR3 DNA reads TGTGCCAGCAGCTTAGGTGGCCAGGGGGCATACGAGCAGTACTTC. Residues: CASSLGGQGAYEQYF. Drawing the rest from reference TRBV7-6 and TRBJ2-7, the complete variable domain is GAGVSQSPRYKVTKRGQDVALRCDPISGHVSLYWYRQALGQGPEFLTYFNYEAQQDKSGLPNDRFSAERPEGSISTLTIQRTEQRDSAMYRCASSLGGQGAYEQYFGPGTRLTVT.

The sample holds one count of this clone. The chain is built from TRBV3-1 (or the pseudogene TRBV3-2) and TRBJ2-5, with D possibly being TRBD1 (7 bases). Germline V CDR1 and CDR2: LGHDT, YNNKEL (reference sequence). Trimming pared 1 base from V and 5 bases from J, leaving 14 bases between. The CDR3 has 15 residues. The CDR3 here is CASSQGQGRGETQYF. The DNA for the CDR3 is TGTGCCAGCAGCCAAGGACAGGGTCGGGGGGAGACCCAGTACTTC.

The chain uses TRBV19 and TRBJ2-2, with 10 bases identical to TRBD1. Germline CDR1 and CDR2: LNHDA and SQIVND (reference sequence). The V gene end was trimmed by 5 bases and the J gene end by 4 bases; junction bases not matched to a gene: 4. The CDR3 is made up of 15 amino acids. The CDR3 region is CASSGTGATTGELFF. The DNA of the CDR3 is TGTGCCAGTAGTGGGACAGGGGCCACCACCGGGGAGCTGTTTTTT. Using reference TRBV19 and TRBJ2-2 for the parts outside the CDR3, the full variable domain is DGGITQSPKYLFRKEGQNVTLSCEQNLNHDAMYWYRQDPGQGLRLIYYSQIVNDFQKGDIAEGYSVSREKKESFPLTVTSAQKNPTAFYLCASSGTGATTGELFFGEGSRLTVL.

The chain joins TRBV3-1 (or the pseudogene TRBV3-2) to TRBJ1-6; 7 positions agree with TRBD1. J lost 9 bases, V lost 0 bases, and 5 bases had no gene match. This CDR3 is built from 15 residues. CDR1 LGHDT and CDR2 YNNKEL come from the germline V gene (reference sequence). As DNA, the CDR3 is TGTGCCAGCAGCCAAGACGGGGCAGGGGGTTCACCCCTCCACTTT. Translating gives CASSQDGAGGSPLHF.

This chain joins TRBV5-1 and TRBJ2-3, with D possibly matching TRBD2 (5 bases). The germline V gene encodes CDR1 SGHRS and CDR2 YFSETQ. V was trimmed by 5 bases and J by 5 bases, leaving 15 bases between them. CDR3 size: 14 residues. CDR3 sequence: CASRRGSAGDTQYF. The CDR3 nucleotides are TGCGCCAGCAGGCGCGGGTCTGCGGGAGATACGCAGTATTTT.

CDR3 sequence reads: CASSPDRQMGYTF. The DNA of the CDR3 is TGTGCCAGCAGTCCGGACAGACAGATGGGCTACACCTTC. The genes are TRBV2 and TRBJ1-2; tentative D call: TRBD1 (6 bases). Trimming shortened V by 5 bases and J by 8 bases, and 15 bases separated the two germline ends. The CDR3 runs to 13 residues. CDR1 and CDR2 from the germline V gene are SNHLY and FYNNEI.

CDR3 amino acids: CASSRLAGALGTQYF. In DNA form, the CDR3 reads TGTGCCAGCAGTCGACTAGCGGGGGCCCTCGGTACGCAGTATTTT. The V gene is TRBV3-1 (or the pseudogene TRBV3-2), the J gene TRBJ2-3, with TRBD2 matching 12 bases. CDR1 LGHDT and CDR2 YNNKEL come from the germline V gene (reference sequence). The CDR3 runs to 15 residues. Germline trimming cut 6 bases from V and 8 bases from J; bases unmatched to any gene: 9.

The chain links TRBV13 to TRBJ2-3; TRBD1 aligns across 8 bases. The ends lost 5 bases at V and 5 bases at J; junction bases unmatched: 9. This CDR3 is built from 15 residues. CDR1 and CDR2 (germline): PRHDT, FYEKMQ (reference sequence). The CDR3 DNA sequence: TGTGCCAGCAGCCTGGACAGGGAGGTTGGAGATACGCAGTATTTT. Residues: CASSLDREVGDTQYF.

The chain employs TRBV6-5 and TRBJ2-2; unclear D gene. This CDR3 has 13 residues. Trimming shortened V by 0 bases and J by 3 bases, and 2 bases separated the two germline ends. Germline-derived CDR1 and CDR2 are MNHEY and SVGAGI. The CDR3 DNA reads TGTGCCAGCAGTTACTCCTACACCGGGGAGCTGTTTTTT. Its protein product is CASSYSYTGELFF.

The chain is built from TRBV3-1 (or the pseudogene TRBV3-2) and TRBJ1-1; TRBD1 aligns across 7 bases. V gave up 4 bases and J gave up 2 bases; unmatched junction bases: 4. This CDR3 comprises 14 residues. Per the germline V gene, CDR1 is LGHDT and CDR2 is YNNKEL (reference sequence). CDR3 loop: CASSLRTGNTEAFF. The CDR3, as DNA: TGTGCCAGCAGCCTCCGGACAGGAAACACTGAAGCTTTCTTT.

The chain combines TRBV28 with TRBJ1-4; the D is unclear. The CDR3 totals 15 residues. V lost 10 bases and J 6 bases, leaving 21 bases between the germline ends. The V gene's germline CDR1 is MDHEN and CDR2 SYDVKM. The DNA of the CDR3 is TGTGCCACCACGGAGTCCAGGATGCGGGATGAAAAACTGTTTTTT. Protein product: CATTESRMRDEKLFF.

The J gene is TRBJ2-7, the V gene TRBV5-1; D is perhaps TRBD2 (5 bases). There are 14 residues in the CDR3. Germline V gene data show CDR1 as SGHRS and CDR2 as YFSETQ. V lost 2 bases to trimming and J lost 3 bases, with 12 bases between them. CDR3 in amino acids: CASSLTSRGYEQYF. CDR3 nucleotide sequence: TGCGCCAGCAGCTTAACCTCACGGGGCTACGAGCAGTACTTC.

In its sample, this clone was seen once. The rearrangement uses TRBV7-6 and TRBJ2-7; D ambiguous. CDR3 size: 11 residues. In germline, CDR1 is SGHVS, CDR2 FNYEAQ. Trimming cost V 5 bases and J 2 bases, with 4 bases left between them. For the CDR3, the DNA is TGTGCCAGCAGCAGCCCCTACGAGCAGTACTTC. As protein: CASSSPYEQYF.

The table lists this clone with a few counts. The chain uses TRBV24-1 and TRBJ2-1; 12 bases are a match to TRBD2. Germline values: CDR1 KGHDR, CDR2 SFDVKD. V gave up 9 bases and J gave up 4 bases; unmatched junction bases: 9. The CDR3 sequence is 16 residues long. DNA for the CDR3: TGTGCCACCGGCCCTAGCGGGGGGGCCGGTTACAATGAGCAGTTCTTC. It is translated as CATGPSGGAGYNEQFF.

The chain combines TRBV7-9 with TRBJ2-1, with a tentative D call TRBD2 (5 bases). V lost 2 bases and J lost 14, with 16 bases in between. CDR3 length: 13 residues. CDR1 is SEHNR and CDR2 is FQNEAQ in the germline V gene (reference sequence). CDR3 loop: CASSLRAGVEEFF. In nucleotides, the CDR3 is TGTGCCAGCAGCTTACGGGCGGGTGTAGAGGAGTTCTTC. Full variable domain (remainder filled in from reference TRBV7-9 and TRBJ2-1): DTGVSQNPRHKITKRGQNVTFRCDPISEHNRLYWYRQTLGQGPEFLTYFQNEAQLEKSRLLSDRFSAERPKGSFSTLEIQRTEQGDSAMYLCASSLRAGVEEFFGPGTRLTVL.

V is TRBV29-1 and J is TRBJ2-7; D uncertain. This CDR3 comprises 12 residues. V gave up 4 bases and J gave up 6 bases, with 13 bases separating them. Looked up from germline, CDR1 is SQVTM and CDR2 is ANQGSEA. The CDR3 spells CSVVGRSGEQYF. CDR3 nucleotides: TGCAGCGTTGTTGGAAGGTCGGGCGAGCAGTACTTC.

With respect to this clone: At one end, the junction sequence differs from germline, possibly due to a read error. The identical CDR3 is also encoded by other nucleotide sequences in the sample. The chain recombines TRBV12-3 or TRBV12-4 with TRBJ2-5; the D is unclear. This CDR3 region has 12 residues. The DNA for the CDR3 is TGTGCCAGTAGTTTGTCCAGAGAGACCCAGTACTTC. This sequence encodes CASSLSRETQYF.

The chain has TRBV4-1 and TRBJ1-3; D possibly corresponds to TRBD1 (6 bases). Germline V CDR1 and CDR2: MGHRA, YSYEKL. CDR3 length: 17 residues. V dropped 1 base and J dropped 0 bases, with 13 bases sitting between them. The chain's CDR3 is CASSQGLRGSSGNTIYF. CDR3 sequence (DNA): TGCGCCAGCAGCCAAGGGTTGAGGGGGAGCTCTGGAAACACCATATATTTT.

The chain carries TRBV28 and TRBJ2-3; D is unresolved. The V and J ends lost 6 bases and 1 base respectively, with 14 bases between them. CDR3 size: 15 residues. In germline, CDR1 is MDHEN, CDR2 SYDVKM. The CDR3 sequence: CASSALPGGTDTQYF. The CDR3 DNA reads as TGTGCCAGCAGCGCCTTACCTGGAGGCACAGATACGCAGTATTTT.

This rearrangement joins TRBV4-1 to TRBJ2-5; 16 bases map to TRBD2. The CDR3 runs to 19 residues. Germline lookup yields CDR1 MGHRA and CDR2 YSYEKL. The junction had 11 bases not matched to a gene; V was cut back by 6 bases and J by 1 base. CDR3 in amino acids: CASSNPGTSGGARQETQYF. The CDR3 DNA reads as TGCGCCAGCAGTAACCCCGGGACTAGCGGGGGGGCGCGCCAAGAGACCCAGTACTTC.